The sample holds many counts of the clone carrying this T cell receptor beta chain. Its antigen is currently unknown. In the study's own analysis: The study's classifier, a distant-metastasis tool for papillary thyroid cancer, was built using CDR3 differences across clinicopathological groups. TCRdb re-clonotyped the PCR reads via MiXCR. V and J calls and clone size were set by TCRdb, not the authors. This table holds some 22,000 clones, over 20% found once. The data stem from a study of metastatic and nonmetastatic thyroid tumors. Study at large: Repertoire comparisons spanned blood and tumor or nodule tissue from malignant and benign thyroid patients.

Findings of the study overall: Significantly higher TCR beta diversity was reportedly seen in malignant thyroid tumors than benign nodules, in blood and tumor.

V was pared by 0 bases and J by 3 bases, with 8 bases of the junction left unmatched. The CDR3 length is 17 residues. Germline CDR1 is MDHEN and CDR2 is SYDVKM. All patients were untreated before thyroid surgery. The sample was blood. The chain employs TRBV28 and TRBJ1-1; 9 bases align to TRBD1. This TCR derives from a male donor with papillary thyroid cancer or a benign thyroid nodule (not recorded which). Some clones in this sample may be carry-over from other donors' samples. For the CDR3, the DNA is TGTGCCAGCAGTTTATGGGTGGGGACAGGGCCCTACACTGAAGCTTTCTTT. It specifies CASSLWVGTGPYTEAFF.